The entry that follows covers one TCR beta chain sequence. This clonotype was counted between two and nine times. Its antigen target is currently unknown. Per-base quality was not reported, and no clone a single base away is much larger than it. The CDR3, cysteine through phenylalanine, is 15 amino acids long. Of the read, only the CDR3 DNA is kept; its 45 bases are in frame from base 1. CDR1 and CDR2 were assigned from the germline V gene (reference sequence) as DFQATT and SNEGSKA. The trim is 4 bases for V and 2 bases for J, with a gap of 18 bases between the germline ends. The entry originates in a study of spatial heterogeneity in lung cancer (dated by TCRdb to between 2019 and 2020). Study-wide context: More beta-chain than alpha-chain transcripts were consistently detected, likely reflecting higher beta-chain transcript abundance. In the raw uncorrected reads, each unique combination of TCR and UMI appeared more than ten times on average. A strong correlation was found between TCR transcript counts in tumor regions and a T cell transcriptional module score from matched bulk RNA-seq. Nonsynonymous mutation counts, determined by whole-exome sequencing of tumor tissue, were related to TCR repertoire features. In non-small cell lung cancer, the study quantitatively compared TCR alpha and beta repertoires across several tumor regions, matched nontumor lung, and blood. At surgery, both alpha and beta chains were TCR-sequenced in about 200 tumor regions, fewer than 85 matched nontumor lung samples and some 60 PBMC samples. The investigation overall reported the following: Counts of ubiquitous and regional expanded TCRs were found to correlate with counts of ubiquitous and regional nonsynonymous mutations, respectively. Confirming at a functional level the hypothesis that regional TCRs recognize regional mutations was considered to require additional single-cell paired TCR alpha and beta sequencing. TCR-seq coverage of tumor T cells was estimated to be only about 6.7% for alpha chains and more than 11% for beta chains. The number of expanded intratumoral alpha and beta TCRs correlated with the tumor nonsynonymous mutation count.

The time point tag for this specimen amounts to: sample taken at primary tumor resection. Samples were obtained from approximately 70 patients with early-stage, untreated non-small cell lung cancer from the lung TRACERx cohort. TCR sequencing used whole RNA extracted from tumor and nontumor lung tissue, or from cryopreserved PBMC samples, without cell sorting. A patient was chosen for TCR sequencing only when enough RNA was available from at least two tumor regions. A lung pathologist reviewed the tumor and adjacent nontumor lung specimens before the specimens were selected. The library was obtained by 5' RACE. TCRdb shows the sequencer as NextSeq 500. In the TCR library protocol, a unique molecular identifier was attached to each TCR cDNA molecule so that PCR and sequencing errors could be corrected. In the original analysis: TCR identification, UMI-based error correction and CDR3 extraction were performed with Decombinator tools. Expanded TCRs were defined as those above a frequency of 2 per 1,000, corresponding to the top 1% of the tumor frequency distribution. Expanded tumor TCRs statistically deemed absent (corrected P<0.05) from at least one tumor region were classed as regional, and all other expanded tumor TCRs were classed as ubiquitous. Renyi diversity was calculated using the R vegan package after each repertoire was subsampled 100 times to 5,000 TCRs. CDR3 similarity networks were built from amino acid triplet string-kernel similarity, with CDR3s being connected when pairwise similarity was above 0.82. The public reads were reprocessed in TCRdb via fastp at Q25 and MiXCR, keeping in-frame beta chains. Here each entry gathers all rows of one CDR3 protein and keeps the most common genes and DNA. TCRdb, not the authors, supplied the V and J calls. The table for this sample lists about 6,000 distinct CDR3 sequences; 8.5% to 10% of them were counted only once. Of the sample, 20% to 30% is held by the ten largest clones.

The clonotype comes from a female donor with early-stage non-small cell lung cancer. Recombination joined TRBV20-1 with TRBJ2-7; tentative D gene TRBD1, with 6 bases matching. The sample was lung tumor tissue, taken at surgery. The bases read TGCAGTGCTACTTCCGGGACACCGGATACCTACGAGCAGTACTTC. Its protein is CSATSGTPDTYEQYF.